This TCR beta chain was sequenced during a study of shared clonotypes between healthy human individuals. Study observations and caveats: Owing to a small donor count, the genetic and exposure-history diversity represented was limited. The researchers took only blood, and tissue repertoires probably look different.

Deep-level settings were used for running the assay. Original analysis: Sequence data from immunoSEQ were junction-only and lacked quality scores; consequently, filtering differed. Some clones are missing from TCRdb's copy, which holds only in-frame ones; the method was immunoSEQ multiplex PCR. D and trimming were read from the DNA, whereas the V and J calls and clone size are those reported in that table. The sample comprises about 480,000 clones, approximately 79% of which are singletons, and around 12% rests with the top ten. Of note for this clone: What it recognizes is unknown.

The length of the CDR3 is 14 residues. Trimming removed 6 bases from V and 2 bases from J, with 12 bases in between. The V gene's germline CDR1 is MNHNY and CDR2 SVGAGI (reference sequence). The V gene is TRBV6-6, the J gene TRBJ2-3; D may match TRBD1 or TRBD2 (5 bases each). Sequencing used PBMCs. The receptor was isolated from a woman between 40 and 55 years old in good health. Some clones in this sample may be carry-over from other donors' samples. CDR3 protein: CASRAGADTDTQYF. The CDR3 DNA sequence: TGTGCCAGCAGGGCCGGGGCGGACACAGATACGCAGTATTTT.